Listed below are T cell receptor beta chains from one sample, sequenced in a study of T cells after yellow fever vaccination. MiXCR, run by TCRdb on the 5' RACE reads, gives a single entry per CDR3 protein. The sample includes roughly 150,000 distinct CDR3 sequences, under 7.5% of them seen just once. Sample: CD4+ T cells sorted from PBMCs, taken about 5 days after the first yellow fever vaccination. Receptor source: a man between 18 and 35 years old who received the YFV17D yellow fever vaccine. The CDR3 runs from the conserved cysteine through the conserved F or W. D genes are given only for firm matches. For some rows the clone size is stated as once, few or many, or as a class when expanded; others skip it.

v_call,j_call,d_call,clone_size,cdr3_length,cdr3_aa,cdr3_nt
TRBV6-5,TRBJ1-1,NA,many,15,CASSYSGSMNTEAFF,TGTGCCAGCAGTTACTCGGGCTCCATGAACACTGAAGCTTTCTTT
TRBV6-1,TRBJ1-5,NA,NA,14,CASSGGQPDQPQHF,TGTGCCAGCAGCGGAGGACAGCCGGATCAGCCCCAGCATTTT
TRBV6-5,TRBJ2-3,TRBD1,NA,16,CASSYSDRAATDTQYF,TGTGCCAGCAGTTACTCTGACAGGGCCGCCACAGATACGCAGTATTTT
TRBV11-2,TRBJ2-1,NA,few,15,CASSTRGWSYNEQFF,TGTGCCAGCAGCACCCGGGGGTGGTCCTACAATGAGCAGTTCTTC
TRBV5-1,TRBJ2-5,NA,NA,14,CASSLEGFGETQYF,TGCGCCAGCAGCTTGGAAGGTTTCGGCGAGACCCAGTACTTC
TRBV6-1,TRBJ2-1,TRBD2,NA,15,CASGSGGAGYNEQFF,TGTGCCAGCGGTAGCGGGGGGGCCGGCTACAATGAGCAGTTCTTC
TRBV5-1,TRBJ2-3,TRBD2,many,16,CASTTSEASGSDTQYF,TGCGCCAGCACGACTAGCGAGGCCTCCGGGTCCGATACGCAGTATTTT
TRBV7-7,TRBJ2-3,TRBD1,many,13,CASSQDRANTQYF,TGTGCTAGCAGTCAGGACAGGGCCAATACGCAGTATTTT
TRBV5-1,TRBJ1-2,NA,NA,14,CASSLAPENYGYTF,TGCGCCAGCAGCTTGGCTCCGGAGAACTATGGCTACACCTTC
TRBV20-1,TRBJ2-3,TRBD2,many,13,CSAQRGATDTQYF,TGCAGTGCTCAGCGGGGGGCCACAGATACGCAGTATTTT
TRBV7-2,TRBJ2-5,TRBD2,many,15,CASSLDSGAQETQYF,TGTGCCAGCAGCTTGGATAGCGGGGCTCAAGAGACCCAGTACTTC
TRBV28,TRBJ2-3,NA,many,15,CASRGALSSTDTQYF,TGTGCCAGCAGGGGGGCCCTTTCTAGCACAGATACGCAGTATTTT
TRBV4-2,TRBJ2-5,NA,many,14,CASSQELSLGTQYF,TGTGCCAGCAGCCAAGAATTATCCCTTGGGACCCAGTACTTC
TRBV6-1,TRBJ2-7,NA,NA,13,CANLRDGTYEQYF,TGTGCCAATCTCCGGGACGGGACCTACGAGCAGTACTTC
TRBV5-1,TRBJ1-1,NA,many,16,CASSLGVIVGGVEAFF,TGCGCCAGCAGCTTGGGAGTTATCGTAGGGGGTGTTGAAGCTTTCTTT
TRBV29-1,TRBJ1-4,TRBD1,many,13,CSGAQGFNEKLFF,TGCAGCGGTGCACAGGGGTTTAATGAAAAACTGTTTTTT
TRBV18,TRBJ1-1,TRBD1,many,14,CASSPGTENTEAFF,TGTGCCAGCTCACCGGGGACAGAAAACACTGAAGCTTTCTTT
TRBV7-2,TRBJ1-4,TRBD1,NA,15,CASSKGSTGVEKLFF,TGTGCCAGCAGCAAAGGATCTACAGGGGTCGAAAAACTGTTTTTT
TRBV28,TRBJ1-6,NA,few,16,CASSLYRGAVSSPLHF,TGTGCCAGCAGTTTATATCGGGGGGCGGTGAGTTCACCCCTCCACTTT
TRBV12-3/TRBV12-4,TRBJ2-1,NA,NA,16,CASSLYRPQHDNEQFF,TGTGCCAGCAGTTTATACAGGCCACAGCACGACAATGAGCAGTTCTTC
TRBV27,TRBJ2-2,NA,many,14,CASSLQYGGRELFF,TGTGCCAGCAGTTTACAGTACGGGGGCAGGGAGCTGTTTTTT
TRBV6-1,TRBJ2-5,NA,many,16,CASSPPGAHNQETQYF,TGTGCCAGCAGCCCCCCCGGGGCACACAACCAAGAGACCCAGTACTTC
TRBV18,TRBJ2-3,NA,NA,16,CASSPLTGQATDTQYF,TGTGCCAGCTCACCACTCACGGGCCAGGCCACAGATACGCAGTATTTT
TRBV7-2,TRBJ2-1,TRBD2,many,14,CASRPGGGYNEQFF,TGTGCCAGCCGACCCGGGGGGGGCTACAATGAGCAGTTCTTC
TRBV5-8,TRBJ2-3,NA,many,14,CASSLGLYTDTQYF,TGTGCCAGCAGCTTGGGGCTCTACACAGATACGCAGTATTTT
TRBV29-1,TRBJ1-5,NA,many,13,CSVTRGTNQPQHF,TGCAGCGTTACGAGAGGCACCAATCAGCCCCAGCATTTT
TRBV12-3/TRBV12-4,TRBJ2-3,NA,many,15,CASSYRGGSTDTQYF,TGTGCCAGCAGTTATAGGGGCGGGAGCACAGATACGCAGTATTTT
TRBV5-6,TRBJ2-4,NA,many,14,CASSLPVAKNIQYF,TGTGCCAGCAGCTTGCCCGTAGCCAAAAACATTCAGTACTTC
TRBV19,TRBJ2-1,TRBD2,many,15,CASSILTGGRNEQFF,TGTGCCAGTAGTATCTTGACGGGGGGGCGAAATGAGCAGTTCTTC
TRBV5-1,TRBJ2-1,NA,many,14,CASSLRAPGDEQFF,TGCGCCAGCAGCCTCCGGGCCCCGGGGGATGAGCAGTTCTTC
TRBV6-1,TRBJ1-1,NA,few,14,CASTSSGTEDRAFF,TGTGCCAGCACCTCCTCCGGGACGGAGGATCGAGCTTTCTTT
TRBV6-2/TRBV6-3,TRBJ1-6,NA,NA,17,CASTNSGLDGYNSPLHF,TGTGCCAGCACCAACAGTGGTTTAGACGGATATAATTCACCCCTCCACTTT
TRBV29-1,TRBJ1-1,TRBD1,NA,12,CSVGDSHTEAFF,TGCAGCGTTGGGGACAGCCACACTGAAGCTTTCTTT
TRBV20-1,TRBJ2-3,NA,many,15,CSARFPGLGTDTQYF,TGCAGTGCTAGATTTCCGGGGTTGGGCACAGATACGCAGTATTTT
TRBV4-3,TRBJ2-6,NA,NA,18,CASSQGPGLGPGANVLTF,TGCGCCAGCAGCCAAGGGCCGGGCCTCGGCCCTGGGGCCAACGTCCTGACTTTC
TRBV29-1,TRBJ1-4,TRBD1,medium-sized,13,CSVRDSGGEKLFF,TGCAGCGTTAGGGACAGCGGAGGTGAAAAACTGTTTTTT
TRBV6-5,TRBJ2-4,TRBD1,many,16,CASSSVRGQEGYIQYF,TGTGCCAGCAGTTCTGTACGGGGACAGGAGGGATACATTCAGTACTTC
TRBV20-1,TRBJ2-1,NA,many,13,CSARAAFYNEQFF,TGCAGTGCTAGAGCGGCATTCTACAATGAGCAGTTCTTC
TRBV5-1,TRBJ2-4,TRBD2,NA,13,CASSPGRVGIQYF,TGCGCCAGCAGCCCGGGGAGGGTCGGCATTCAGTACTTC